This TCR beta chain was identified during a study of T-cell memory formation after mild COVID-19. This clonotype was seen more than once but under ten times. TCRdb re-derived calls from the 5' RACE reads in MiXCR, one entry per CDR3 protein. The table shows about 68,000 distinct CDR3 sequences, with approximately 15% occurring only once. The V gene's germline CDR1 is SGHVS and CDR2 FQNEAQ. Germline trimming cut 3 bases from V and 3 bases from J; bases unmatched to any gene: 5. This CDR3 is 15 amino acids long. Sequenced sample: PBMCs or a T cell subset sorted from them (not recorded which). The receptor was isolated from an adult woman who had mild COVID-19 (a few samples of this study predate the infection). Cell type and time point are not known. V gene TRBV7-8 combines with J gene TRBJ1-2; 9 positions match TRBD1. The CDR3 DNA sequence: TGTGCCAGCAGCTTCCGGACAGGGGACGACTATGGCTACACCTTC. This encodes CASSFRTGDDYGYTF.